This T cell receptor beta chain appears in the sequencing data of a study of technical replicates of blood from a handful of donors. The CDR3 is 14 amino acids. Between the trimmed V and J ends, which lost 6 bases and 2 bases, there was a span of 14 bases. Looked up from germline, CDR1 is KGHSH and CDR2 is LQKENI. The data were produced by immunoSEQ multiplex PCR, yet TCRdb's version contains in-frame clones alone and is incomplete. The data contain approximately 97,000 clones, 85% to 95% of them singletons. Sequenced input: T cells isolated from PBMCs. The clonotype comes from a human donor in good health. The chain is built from TRBV18 and TRBJ2-7, with TRBD1 as a possible D gene (6 bases). The CDR3 here is CASSLRDIAYEQYF. CDR3 nucleotides: TGTGCCAGCTCTCTAAGGGACATTGCCTACGAGCAGTACTTC.